The present T cell receptor (beta chain) was sequenced within a study of T cell responses to AZD1222 COVID-19 vaccine. A note on this clone: What it binds is not known.

Sequencing was performed with immunoSEQ multiplex PCR; in TCRdb, only in-frame clones are kept and a portion is missing. The data contain approximately 100,000 clones, more than 75% of them singletons. General study findings and limits: There were repertoire samples only from the period after the peak T cell response. Females made up more of the donors, who were largely white British, and clonal diversity may have come out too low.

The sample consisted of peripheral blood, taken on day 0 of AZD1222 vaccination. This sequence originates from an adult in good health.

CDR3 in amino acids: CASGRGDSYEQYF. CDR3 bases: TGCGCCAGCGGTCGGGGGGATTCCTACGAGCAGTACTTC. This chain uses TRBV5-1 with TRBJ2-7; 7 positions agree with TRBD2. Per the germline V gene, CDR1 is SGHRS and CDR2 is YFSETQ. This CDR3 has 13 residues. V shed 7 bases and J 1 base; nucleotides not matched to a gene: 5.